This TCR beta chain was identified during a study of T-cell reconstitution after alpha-beta-depleted transplantation in children. Researchers prepared the TCRbeta library using unique molecular identifiers, the study reports. TCRdb independently ran MiXCR on the PCR reads; one entry per CDR3 protein. The repertoire holds 700,000 to 850,000 distinct CDR3 sequences, with approximately 15% as singletons. CDR3 length: 13 amino acids. The ends were cut back, 1 base at V and 6 bases at J, with 7 bases in the middle. The germline V gene encodes CDR1 SGHVS and CDR2 FQNEAQ. The receptor's source is a male patient under 18 who had a stem cell transplant for acute lymphoblastic leukemia, so the T cells may come from the graft donor. This material consisted of PBMCs, mostly from graft donor cells, taken 360 days after TCRalphabeta/CD19-depleted stem cell transplant. The chain is built from TRBV7-8 and TRBJ2-1; no clear D gene. DNA for the CDR3: TGTGCCAGCAGCTTAGAATGGGGCAATGAGCAGTTCTTC. It encodes CASSLEWGNEQFF.